This passage covers 9 T cell receptor beta chains from one sample sequenced in a study of shared clonotypes between healthy human individuals. Profiling relied on immunoSEQ multiplex PCR, and the TCRdb table lists in-frame clones only, not all of them. The sample includes 600,000 to 700,000 clones, 73% of them seen just once. Source material: memory CD4+ T cells sorted from blood. Subset in this sample: CD45RA-negative fraction. The receptors derive from a woman under 40 in good health.

The chain has TRBV6-6 and TRBJ1-1, with 11 bases lining up with TRBD1. Trimming took 6 bases from V and 7 from J; bases not matched to a gene: 13. The CDR3 loop spans 16 amino acids. Germline-derived CDR1 and CDR2 are MNHNY and SVGAGI (reference sequence). The CDR3 is CASSPRGRDRGVEAFF. The CDR3, as DNA: TGTGCCAGCAGCCCTAGGGGGAGGGACAGGGGGGTTGAAGCTTTCTTT.

The table lists this clone with a count of one. The chain couples TRBV6-1 to TRBJ2-2; D unclear. In germline, CDR1 is MNHNS, CDR2 SASEGT. CDR3 length equals 13 residues. Between the trimmed V and J ends, which lost 6 bases and 5 bases, there was a span of 10 bases. CDR3 bases: TGTGCCAGCAGCCTTCAGGAAACCGGGGAGCTGTTTTTT. Protein product: CASSLQETGELFF.

The rearrangement uses TRBV25-1 and TRBJ2-7, with D unclear. The length of the CDR3 is 13 residues. The germline gives CDR1 MGHDK, CDR2 SYGVNS. V was clipped by 0 bases and J by 6 bases, with 9 bases between them. The CDR3: CASSEYVGSEQYF. The CDR3 coding sequence is TGTGCCAGCAGTGAATATGTGGGGTCCGAGCAGTACTTC.

To note about this clone: The sample carries other DNA sequences with the same CDR3. The genes are TRBV9 and TRBJ2-3; D gene ambiguous. Germline CDR1 reads SGDLS; CDR2 reads YYNGEE. V was trimmed by 0 bases and J by 4 bases, leaving 9 bases between them. This CDR3 region has 14 residues. The CDR3 spells CASSVVTGSDTQYF. The CDR3 DNA sequence: TGTGCCAGCAGCGTAGTAACCGGCTCAGATACGCAGTATTTT.

A word on this clone: A much larger clone is a single base away; this may be a read error. This chain connects TRBV5-1 to TRBJ1-5, with 9 nucleotides matching TRBD1. CDR3 size: 15 residues. V shed 3 bases, J shed 3 bases, and the junction held 4 bases outside the gene matches. Germline-derived CDR1 and CDR2 are SGHRS and YFSETQ. The CDR3 here is CASSWGDRDNQPQHF. The DNA of the CDR3 is TGCGCCAGCAGCTGGGGGGACAGGGACAATCAGCCCCAGCATTTT.

J is TRBJ2-2 and V is TRBV11-2; D ambiguous. The CDR3 has 14 amino acids. Trimming shortened V by 2 bases and J by 5 bases, and 9 bases separated the two germline ends. Germline lookup yields CDR1 SGHAT and CDR2 FQNNGV. CDR3 sequence: CASSLSVGTGELFF. For the CDR3, the DNA is TGTGCCAGCAGCTTATCAGTCGGGACCGGGGAGCTGTTTTTT.

This clone was observed a handful of times. Other DNA sequences in this specimen translate into the identical CDR3. This chain uses TRBV11-2 with TRBJ1-5; D is unresolved. The CDR3 totals 13 residues. Germline CDR1 SGHAT, CDR2 FQNNGV. The germline V and J ends were trimmed by 1 base and 0 bases, with 1 base remaining between them. The CDR3 DNA follows: TGTGCCAGCAGCTTAGCTAGCAATCAGCCCCAGCATTTT. It translates to CASSLASNQPQHF.

The chain employs TRBV5-1 and TRBJ1-1; D is unresolved. V lost 1 base to trimming and J lost 1 base, with 14 bases between them. The germline V gene has CDR1 SGHRS and CDR2 YFSETQ. The CDR3 length is 16 residues. CDR3 DNA sequence: TGCGCCAGCAGCTTGTATGGGCCAGCCAAGAACACTGAAGCTTTCTTT. It yields the protein CASSLYGPAKNTEAFF.

The CDR3 DNA reads as TGTGCCAGCAGCCAGGACAGGGGTTCGGGAGAGACCCAGTACTTC. Protein product: CASSQDRGSGETQYF. The chain combines TRBV5-6 with TRBJ2-5, with 9 bases that match TRBD1. CDR3 length: 15 amino acids. The V and J ends lost 4 bases and 4 bases, in that order; junction bases with no gene match: 8. The V gene's germline CDR1 is SGHDT and CDR2 YYEEEE.